The 13 T cell receptor beta chains reported below all come from one sample, sequenced in a study of T-cell reconstitution after alpha-beta-depleted transplantation in children. Unique molecular identifiers were built into the TCRbeta library. Each CDR3 protein gets one entry after TCRdb re-called the PCR reads with MiXCR. This table has hundreds of thousands of distinct CDR3 sequences, approximately 9.5% appearing once. Sample: PBMCs from the stem cell graft donor, taken from the stem cell graft. The receptors here all came from a human donor who donated a stem cell graft to a child with acute lymphoblastic leukemia.

CDR3 protein: CASSPDREPYNEQFF. The CDR3 DNA reads as TGTGCCAGCAGCCCTGACAGGGAGCCTTACAATGAGCAGTTCTTC. The chain recombines TRBV7-2 with TRBJ2-1; 7 bases are a match to TRBD1. Trimming at V came to 5 bases and at J to 4 bases, leaving 8 bases not matched to a gene. The CDR3 has 15 amino acids. From germline, CDR1 is SGHTA and CDR2 FQGNSA.

This clonotype was observed at least ten times. This sequence joins TRBV11-3 and TRBJ2-1; 7 bases agree with TRBD2. The CDR3 has 15 amino acids. Unmatched junction bases numbered 6, after V lost 1 base and J lost 6 bases. From germline, CDR1 is SGHNT and CDR2 YENEEA. The CDR3 DNA follows: TGTGCCAGCAGCTTAGTCCCTGGGGGGGGCAATGAGCAGTTCTTC. Amino acids: CASSLVPGGGNEQFF.

The V gene is TRBV5-1, the J gene TRBJ1-1; no firm D call. Germline V gene sequence: CDR1 SGHRS, CDR2 YFSETQ. V lost 2 bases and J 0 bases, leaving 11 bases between the germline ends. The CDR3 is 15 residues long. In nucleotides, the CDR3 is TGCGCCAGCAGCTTTCGGTTCAGCCTGAACACTGAAGCTTTCTTT. It is translated as CASSFRFSLNTEAFF. Full variable domain (missing parts from reference TRBV5-1 and TRBJ1-1): KAGVTQTPRYLIKTRGQQVTLSCSPISGHRSVSWYQQTPGQGLQFLFEYFSETQRNKGNFPGRFSGRQFSNSRSEMNVSTLELGDSALYLCASSFRFSLNTEAFFGQGTRLTVV.

This clonotype came up a few times. The chain couples TRBV7-2 to TRBJ2-1, with 10 bases fitting TRBD1. Trimming took 6 bases from V and 8 from J; bases not matched to a gene: 10. Germline V CDR1 and CDR2: SGHTA, FQGNSA. This CDR3 contains 15 residues. In nucleotides, the CDR3 is TGTGCCAGCAGACTTGGACAGGGGGGGAGGTATGAGCAGTTCTTC. It encodes CASRLGQGGRYEQFF.

This clonotype was counted many times. At one end the junction does not follow the germline gene, possibly because of a read error. The chain joins TRBV12-3 or TRBV12-4 to TRBJ1-5; no reliable D call. The CDR3 loop spans 12 amino acids. CDR3 loop: CASSLVNQPQHF. The CDR3 DNA reads TGTGCCAGCAGCTTAGTTAATCAGCCCCAGCATTTT.

This clonotype was recorded many times. V gene TRBV12-3 or TRBV12-4 combines with J gene TRBJ2-7; D remains ambiguous. The CDR3 has 12 amino acids. V lost 2 bases and J lost 3, with 5 bases in between. The CDR3 sequence: CASSLIGYEQYF. The CDR3 region has the DNA TGTGCCAGCAGTTTAATAGGCTACGAGCAGTACTTC.

CDR3 loop: CSVDREFTSGGTDTQYF. CDR3 nucleotides: TGCAGCGTTGATCGGGAATTCACTAGCGGAGGCACAGATACGCAGTATTTT. The V and J genes are TRBV29-1 and TRBJ2-3; 8 bases align to TRBD2. The CDR3 extends over 17 amino acids. V lost 3 bases and J lost 1; bases outside the gene matches: 12. Germline CDR1 is SQVTM and CDR2 is ANQGSEA.

The J gene is TRBJ1-5, the V gene TRBV18; weak D call: TRBD1 (5 bases). The CDR3 is made up of 15 amino acids. V was clipped by 0 bases and J by 8 bases, with 14 bases between them. Looked up from germline, CDR1 is KGHSH and CDR2 is LQKENI. The CDR3 DNA follows: TGTGCCAGCTCACCACCGGAGGGGTCTAGGGAGCCCCAGCATTTT. As protein: CASSPPEGSREPQHF.

This clonotype was recorded at least ten times. V usage is TRBV7-8 and J usage is TRBJ2-3; TRBD2 aligns across 7 bases. The CDR3 runs to 15 residues. Per the germline V gene, CDR1 is SGHVS and CDR2 is FQNEAQ. V lost 5 bases and J lost 2; bases outside the gene matches: 7. CDR3 nucleotide sequence: TGTGCCAGCAGCCCCAGGGAGGGGCTCACAGATACGCAGTATTTT. Protein sequence: CASSPREGLTDTQYF.

This clonotype was seen a few times. The chain links TRBV21-1 to TRBJ2-1; TRBD2, the D gene given by the table, was not confirmed from the DNA. TRBV21-1 constitutes a pseudogene. The CDR3 totals 15 residues. The CDR3 region has the DNA TGTGCCAGCAGCAAGGGGACTAGTGGCTACAATGAGCAGTTCTTC. It translates to CASSKGTSGYNEQFF.

The genes are TRBV18 and TRBJ2-3; D is uncertain. Germline CDR1 reads KGHSH; CDR2 reads LQKENI. Deletions cut 6 bases from V and 2 bases from J, with 15 bases between. The CDR3 totals 15 residues. The CDR3 DNA sequence: TGTGCCAGCTCTTTCATCCGACTCGTCACAGATACGCAGTATTTT. This codes for CASSFIRLVTDTQYF.

This clonotype turned up a few times. The chain uses TRBV7-9 and TRBJ2-7, with D perhaps TRBD1 (7 bases). CDR1 is SEHNR, CDR2 FQNEAQ, per germline (reference sequence). This CDR3 contains 15 residues. Between the trimmed V and J ends, which lost 5 bases and 1 base, there was a span of 15 bases. CDR3 loop: CASSPTGRGSYEQYF. The CDR3 nucleotides are TGTGCCAGCAGCCCGACAGGGCGGGGATCCTACGAGCAGTACTTC.

The rearrangement links TRBV6-6 to TRBJ2-7; D gene uncertain. This CDR3 has 12 amino acids. Germline CDR1 is MNHNY and CDR2 is SVGAGI (reference sequence). V was trimmed by 4 bases and J by 5 bases, leaving 9 bases between them. Written as DNA, the CDR3 is TGTGCCAGCAGTTTTGGTCCCAACGAGCAGTACTTC. It is translated as CASSFGPNEQYF.